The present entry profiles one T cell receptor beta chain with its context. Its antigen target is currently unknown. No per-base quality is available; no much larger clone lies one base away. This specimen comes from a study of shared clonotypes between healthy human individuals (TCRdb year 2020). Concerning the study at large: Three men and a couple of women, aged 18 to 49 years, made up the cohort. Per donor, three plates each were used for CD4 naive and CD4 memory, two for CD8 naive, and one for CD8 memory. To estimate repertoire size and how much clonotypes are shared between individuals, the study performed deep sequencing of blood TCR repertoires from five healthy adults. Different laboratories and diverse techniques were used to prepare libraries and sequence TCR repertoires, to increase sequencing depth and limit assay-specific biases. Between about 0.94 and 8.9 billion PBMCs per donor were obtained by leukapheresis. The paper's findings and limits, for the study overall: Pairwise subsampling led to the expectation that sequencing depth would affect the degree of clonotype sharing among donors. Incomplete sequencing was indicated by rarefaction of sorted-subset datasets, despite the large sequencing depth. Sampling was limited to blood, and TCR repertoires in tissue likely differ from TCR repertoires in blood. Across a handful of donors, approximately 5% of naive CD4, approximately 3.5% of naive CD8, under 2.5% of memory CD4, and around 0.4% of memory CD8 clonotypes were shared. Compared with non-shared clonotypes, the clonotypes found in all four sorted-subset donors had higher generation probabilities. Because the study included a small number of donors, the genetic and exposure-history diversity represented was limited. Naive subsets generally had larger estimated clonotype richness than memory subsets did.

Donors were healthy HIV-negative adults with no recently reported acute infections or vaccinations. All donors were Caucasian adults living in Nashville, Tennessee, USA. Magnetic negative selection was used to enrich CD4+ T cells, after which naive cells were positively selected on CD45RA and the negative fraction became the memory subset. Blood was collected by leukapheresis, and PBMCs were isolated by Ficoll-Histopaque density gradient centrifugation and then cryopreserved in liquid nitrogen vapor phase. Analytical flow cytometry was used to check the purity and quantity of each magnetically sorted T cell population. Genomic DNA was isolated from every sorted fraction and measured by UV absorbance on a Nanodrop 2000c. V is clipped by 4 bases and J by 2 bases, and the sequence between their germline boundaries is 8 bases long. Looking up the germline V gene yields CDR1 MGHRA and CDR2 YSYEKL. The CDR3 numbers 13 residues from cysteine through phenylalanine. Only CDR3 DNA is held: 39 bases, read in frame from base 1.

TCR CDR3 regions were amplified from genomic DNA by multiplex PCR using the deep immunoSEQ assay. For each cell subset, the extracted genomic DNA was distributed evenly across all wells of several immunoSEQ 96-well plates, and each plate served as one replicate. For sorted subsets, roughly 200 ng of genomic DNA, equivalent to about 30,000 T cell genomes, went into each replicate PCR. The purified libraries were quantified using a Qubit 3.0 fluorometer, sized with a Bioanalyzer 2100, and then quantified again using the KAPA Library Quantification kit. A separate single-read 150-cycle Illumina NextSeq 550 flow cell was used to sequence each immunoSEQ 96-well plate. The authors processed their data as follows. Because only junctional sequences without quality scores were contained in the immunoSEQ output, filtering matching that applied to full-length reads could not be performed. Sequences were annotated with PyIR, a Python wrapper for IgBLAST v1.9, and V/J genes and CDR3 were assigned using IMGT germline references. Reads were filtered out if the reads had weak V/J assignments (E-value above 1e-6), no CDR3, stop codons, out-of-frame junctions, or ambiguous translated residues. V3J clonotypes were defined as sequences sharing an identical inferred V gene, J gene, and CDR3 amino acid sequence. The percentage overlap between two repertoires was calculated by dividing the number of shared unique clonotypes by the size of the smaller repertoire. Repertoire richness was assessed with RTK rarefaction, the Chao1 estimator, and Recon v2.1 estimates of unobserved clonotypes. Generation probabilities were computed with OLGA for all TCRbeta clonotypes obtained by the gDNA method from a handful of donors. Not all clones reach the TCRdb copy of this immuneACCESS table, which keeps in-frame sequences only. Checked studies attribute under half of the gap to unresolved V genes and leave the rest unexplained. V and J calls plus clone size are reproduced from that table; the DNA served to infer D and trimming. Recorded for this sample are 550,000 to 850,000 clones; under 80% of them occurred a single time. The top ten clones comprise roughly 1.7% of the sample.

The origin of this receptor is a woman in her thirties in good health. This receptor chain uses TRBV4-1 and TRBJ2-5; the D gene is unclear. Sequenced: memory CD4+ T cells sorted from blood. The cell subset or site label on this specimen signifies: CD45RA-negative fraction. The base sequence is TGCGCCAGCAGCCGAGGTGCACAAGAGACCCAGTACTTC. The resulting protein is CASSRGAQETQYF.